A selection of T cell receptor beta chains follows, all from one sample in a study of blood T cell repertoires in COVID-19. Generated by immunoSEQ multiplex PCR, the TCRdb table keeps only in-frame clones and is missing some. Of approximately 72,000 clones in the sample, roughly 83% were seen once. Sequencing input: peripheral blood. The source of these receptors is a man aged 45 to 65 with active COVID-19. Both conserved end residues are part of each CDR3. The D gene is left open where the match is weak. A clone size is listed for some rows: how often the clone was seen (once, few, many), or a class if it is expanded.

d_call clone_size j_call v_call cdr3_nt cdr3_aa
TRBD1 . TRBJ1-2 TRBV27 TGTGCCAGCAGTCCCCGGGACAGGTCTCATCGCGGCTACACCTTC CASSPRDRSHRGYTF
. once TRBJ2-5 TRBV7-2 TGTGCCAGCAGTCCCCTAACCCAAGAGACCCAGTACTTC CASSPLTQETQYF
TRBD1 . TRBJ1-2 TRBV27 TGTGCCAGCAGCTTCGGGACAGAGGCTTATGGCTACACCTTC CASSFGTEAYGYTF
TRBD2 . TRBJ2-3 TRBV19 TGTGCCAGTAGTGCGGGGGGGCCCCCAGATACGCAGTATTTT CASSAGGPPDTQYF
TRBD1 . TRBJ2-3 TRBV28 TGTGCCAGCAACATAAACAGGGGAATGGATACGCAGTATTTT CASNINRGMDTQYF
. . TRBJ2-2 TRBV5-4 TGTGCCAGCAGTTCCCGGGACACCGGGGAGCTGTTTTTT CASSSRDTGELFF
TRBD1 . TRBJ2-5 TRBV6-5 TGTGCCAGCAGTCCACGGACAGGGGAGGAGACCCAGTACTTC CASSPRTGEETQYF
. . TRBJ1-6 TRBV25-1 TGTGCCAGCATCAGACAGCCTGGGGTGACTTCACCCCTCCACTTT CASIRQPGVTSPLHF
. . TRBJ2-5 TRBV5-1 TGCGCCAGCAGCTTGGAGCCAGGGGTCCAAGAGACCCAGTACTTC CASSLEPGVQETQYF
TRBD2 . TRBJ2-5 TRBV5-1 TGCGCCAGCAGCTTGTTACTAGCGAAAGAGACCCAGTACTTC CASSLLLAKETQYF
TRBD1 few TRBJ2-7 TRBV7-7 TGTGCCAGCAGCTTAGGGACAGGGCTCGACGAGCAGTACTTC CASSLGTGLDEQYF
TRBD1 . TRBJ1-2 TRBV7-2 TGTGCCAGCAGCCAAAGCGGGACAGGGGCCTTTGGCTATGGCTACACCTTC CASSQSGTGAFGYGYTF
. few TRBJ1-1 TRBV29-1 TGCAGCGTTTGGCAACAGCCGGAAGCTTTCTTT CSVWQQPEAFF
TRBD2 . TRBJ2-1 TRBV4-2 TGTGCCAGCAGCCAAGCCACAAGCGGGAGGACCTACAATGAGCAGTTCTTC CASSQATSGRTYNEQFF
TRBD1 . TRBJ1-1 TRBV10-3 TGTGCCATCAGTAAACAGGGGGCGGCGAACACTGAAGCTTTCTTT CAISKQGAANTEAFF
. . TRBJ1-2 TRBV7-2 TGTGCCAGCAGCCTCCCGGGGGGCGCTGGCTACACCTTC CASSLPGGAGYTF
. . TRBJ1-2 TRBV4-1 TGCGCCAGCAGCCAAGATGTCGTCTATGGCTACACCTTC CASSQDVVYGYTF
. . TRBJ2-1 TRBV20-1 TGCAGTGCTAGTCGGGCGACAGGTTCTAATGAGCAGTTCTTC CSASRATGSNEQFF
. . TRBJ2-1 TRBV27 TGTGCCAGCAGTTACGCGGGGGCGAAGCAGTTCTTC CASSYAGAKQFF
TRBD1 . TRBJ1-6 TRBV9 TGTGCCAGCAGGCAGGGGACAGCCAATTCACCCCTCCACTTT CASRQGTANSPLHF
TRBD2 . TRBJ2-6 TRBV4-3 TGCGCCAGCAGCCCCAGCCTCGGTAGCGGGGGGGTCTCTGGGGCCAACGTCCTGACTTTC CASSPSLGSGGVSGANVLTF
TRBD2 . TRBJ2-3 TRBV29-1 TGCAGCGCAAGCGGGGGAACAGATACGCAGTATTTT CSASGGTDTQYF
. once TRBJ1-2 TRBV12-5 TGTGCTAGTGGTTTGGTACCTGGGACACAGGACTTTGTTAACTATGGCTACACCTTC CASGLVPGTQDFVNYGYTF
TRBD1 . TRBJ2-2 TRBV6-2/TRBV6-3 TGTGCCAGCAGTTCGACAGGGGAAAGAACCGGGGAGCTGTTTTTT CASSSTGERTGELFF
TRBD1 . TRBJ2-5 TRBV6-5 TGTGCCAGCAACCTTGGACAGGGGAGGGAGACCCAGTACTTC CASNLGQGRETQYF
. . TRBJ2-7 TRBV6-5 TGTGCCAGCTGCGAATGGTGGGCAGCAAGGAACGAGCAGTACTTC CASCEWWAARNEQYF
. . TRBJ2-2 TRBV19 TGTGCCAGTAGTATAAGACTGGGCGGGCGGGCTATGAACACCGGGGAGCTGTTTTTT CASSIRLGGRAMNTGELFF
. . TRBJ1-4 TRBV27 TGTGCCAGCAGTTTTTTCTACGGAACTAATGAAAAACTGTTTTTT CASSFFYGTNEKLFF
TRBD1 . TRBJ1-3 TRBV7-9 TGTGCCAGCAGCGCACCGGGACAGGGGGCTGCCACCATATATTTT CASSAPGQGAATIYF
. . TRBJ1-5 TRBV27 TGTGCCAGCAGTTTAGACAGGCATGGTCAGCCCCAGCATTTT CASSLDRHGQPQHF
. . TRBJ2-7 TRBV2 TGTGCCAGCAAAGACGGGTCGCCGGGAAACGAGCAGTACTTC CASKDGSPGNEQYF
. . TRBJ1-1 TRBV7-2 TGTGCCAGCAGCTTGCAGTGGAACACTGAAGCTTTCTTT CASSLQWNTEAFF
. . TRBJ1-1 TRBV21-1 TGTGCCAGCAGCAAAGGTGCGAAGGCTTTCTTT CASSKGAKAFF
TRBD1 . TRBJ1-2 TRBV7-9 TGTGCCAGCAGCTCCACAGGGGGCGTATTCTATGGCTACACCTTC CASSSTGGVFYGYTF
. . TRBJ1-1 TRBV11-2 TGTGCCAGCAGCTCGCAGACAGGTGGTGGTGAAGCTTTCTTT CASSSQTGGGEAFF
. . TRBJ2-3 TRBV5-1 TGCGCCAGCAGCTTGGCAGGAGGGGGGGCAGATACGCAGTATTTT CASSLAGGGADTQYF
. few TRBJ1-5 TRBV21-1 TGTGCCAGCAGCAAGAGGCAGCCCCAGCATTTT CASSKRQPQHF
TRBD2 . TRBJ2-7 TRBV15 TGTGCCACCAGCCGGGGGGGGGACTCCTACGAGCAGTACTTC CATSRGGDSYEQYF
. . TRBJ2-3 TRBV7-2 TGTGCCAGCAGCTTAGAACAGAGCACAGATACGCAGTATTTT CASSLEQSTDTQYF
TRBD1 . TRBJ1-4 TRBV13 TGTGCCAGCAGCACGAGGACAGGGGGCTCTACTAATGAAAAACTGTTTTTT CASSTRTGGSTNEKLFF
. . TRBJ2-2 TRBV7-8 TGTGCCAGCAGCTCGGAGGAAAACACCGGGGAGCTGTTTTTT CASSSEENTGELFF
TRBD1 . TRBJ1-5 TRBV2 TGTGCCAGCAGTGGGACAGGGGCGAATCAGCCCCAGCATTTT CASSGTGANQPQHF
. . TRBJ1-1 TRBV30 TGTGCCTGGAGCGCCAACGTGGAGACTGAAGCTTTCTTT CAWSANVETEAFF
TRBD1 . TRBJ2-7 TRBV7-2 TGTGCCAGCAAATGGGACAGGGGAGAATACGAGCAGTACTTC CASKWDRGEYEQYF
. . TRBJ1-4 TRBV5-3 TGTGCCAGAAGCTCAACGAGGGCAACTAATGAAAAACTGTTTTTT CARSSTRATNEKLFF
. . TRBJ2-7 TRBV5-1 TGCGCCAGCAGCTCCGCCGTGCGGGTCTACGAGCAGTACTTC CASSSAVRVYEQYF
TRBD1 . TRBJ2-7 TRBV6-5 TGTGCCAGCGTGGGACAGTGGAGCTCCTACGAGCAGTACTTC CASVGQWSSYEQYF
. . TRBJ1-2 TRBV3-1/TRBV3-2 TGTGCCAGCAGCCAAGATTTGAGGACACAGCCTGACTCCTCCTTC CASSQDLRTQPDSSF
. . TRBJ2-6 TRBV9 TGTGCCAGCAGCGTTTCCCTCTCTGGGGCCAACGTCCTGACTTTC CASSVSLSGANVLTF
. . TRBJ1-1 TRBV19 TGTGGAACGGGTGGGGGAGGGACTGAAGCTTTCTTT CGTGGGGTEAFF
. once TRBJ2-5 TRBV18 TGTGCCAGCTCACCACCAAAGACCTCTAGGACCCAGTACTTC CASSPPKTSRTQYF
TRBD1 few TRBJ2-7 TRBV7-2 TGTGCCAGCAGCGTACAAGACAGGGGCGAGCAGTACTTC CASSVQDRGEQYF
. . TRBJ1-2 TRBV5-5 TGTGCCAGCAGCTGGGTGACAGGATCCTATGGCTACACCTTC CASSWVTGSYGYTF
TRBD1 . TRBJ1-5 TRBV7-2 TGTGCCAGCAGCCTCCACCCCCTTGGACAGGTTGGGAATCAGCCCCAGCATTTT CASSLHPLGQVGNQPQHF
. . TRBJ2-1 TRBV5-4 TGTGCCAGCAGCTTGGCCGGTGGTAATGAGCAGTTCTTC CASSLAGGNEQFF
TRBD1 . TRBJ2-7 TRBV6-5 TGTGCCAGCAGATCTCGGACAGGGGCCTACGAGCAGTACTTC CASRSRTGAYEQYF
. . TRBJ1-4 TRBV4-1 TGCGCCAGCAGCCAAGAAGGAGCTCTCCTAACTAATGAAAAACTGTTTTTT CASSQEGALLTNEKLFF
. . TRBJ1-5 TRBV2 TGTGCCAGCAGTCCCGAGGATCAGCCCCAGCATTTT CASSPEDQPQHF
. once TRBJ1-5 TRBV28 TGTGCCAGCAGCCCATTCAGAGGTCAGCCCCAGCATTTT CASSPFRGQPQHF
. . TRBJ1-2 TRBV24-1 TGTGCCACCAGTGATCGGGGTTATGGCTACACCTTC CATSDRGYGYTF